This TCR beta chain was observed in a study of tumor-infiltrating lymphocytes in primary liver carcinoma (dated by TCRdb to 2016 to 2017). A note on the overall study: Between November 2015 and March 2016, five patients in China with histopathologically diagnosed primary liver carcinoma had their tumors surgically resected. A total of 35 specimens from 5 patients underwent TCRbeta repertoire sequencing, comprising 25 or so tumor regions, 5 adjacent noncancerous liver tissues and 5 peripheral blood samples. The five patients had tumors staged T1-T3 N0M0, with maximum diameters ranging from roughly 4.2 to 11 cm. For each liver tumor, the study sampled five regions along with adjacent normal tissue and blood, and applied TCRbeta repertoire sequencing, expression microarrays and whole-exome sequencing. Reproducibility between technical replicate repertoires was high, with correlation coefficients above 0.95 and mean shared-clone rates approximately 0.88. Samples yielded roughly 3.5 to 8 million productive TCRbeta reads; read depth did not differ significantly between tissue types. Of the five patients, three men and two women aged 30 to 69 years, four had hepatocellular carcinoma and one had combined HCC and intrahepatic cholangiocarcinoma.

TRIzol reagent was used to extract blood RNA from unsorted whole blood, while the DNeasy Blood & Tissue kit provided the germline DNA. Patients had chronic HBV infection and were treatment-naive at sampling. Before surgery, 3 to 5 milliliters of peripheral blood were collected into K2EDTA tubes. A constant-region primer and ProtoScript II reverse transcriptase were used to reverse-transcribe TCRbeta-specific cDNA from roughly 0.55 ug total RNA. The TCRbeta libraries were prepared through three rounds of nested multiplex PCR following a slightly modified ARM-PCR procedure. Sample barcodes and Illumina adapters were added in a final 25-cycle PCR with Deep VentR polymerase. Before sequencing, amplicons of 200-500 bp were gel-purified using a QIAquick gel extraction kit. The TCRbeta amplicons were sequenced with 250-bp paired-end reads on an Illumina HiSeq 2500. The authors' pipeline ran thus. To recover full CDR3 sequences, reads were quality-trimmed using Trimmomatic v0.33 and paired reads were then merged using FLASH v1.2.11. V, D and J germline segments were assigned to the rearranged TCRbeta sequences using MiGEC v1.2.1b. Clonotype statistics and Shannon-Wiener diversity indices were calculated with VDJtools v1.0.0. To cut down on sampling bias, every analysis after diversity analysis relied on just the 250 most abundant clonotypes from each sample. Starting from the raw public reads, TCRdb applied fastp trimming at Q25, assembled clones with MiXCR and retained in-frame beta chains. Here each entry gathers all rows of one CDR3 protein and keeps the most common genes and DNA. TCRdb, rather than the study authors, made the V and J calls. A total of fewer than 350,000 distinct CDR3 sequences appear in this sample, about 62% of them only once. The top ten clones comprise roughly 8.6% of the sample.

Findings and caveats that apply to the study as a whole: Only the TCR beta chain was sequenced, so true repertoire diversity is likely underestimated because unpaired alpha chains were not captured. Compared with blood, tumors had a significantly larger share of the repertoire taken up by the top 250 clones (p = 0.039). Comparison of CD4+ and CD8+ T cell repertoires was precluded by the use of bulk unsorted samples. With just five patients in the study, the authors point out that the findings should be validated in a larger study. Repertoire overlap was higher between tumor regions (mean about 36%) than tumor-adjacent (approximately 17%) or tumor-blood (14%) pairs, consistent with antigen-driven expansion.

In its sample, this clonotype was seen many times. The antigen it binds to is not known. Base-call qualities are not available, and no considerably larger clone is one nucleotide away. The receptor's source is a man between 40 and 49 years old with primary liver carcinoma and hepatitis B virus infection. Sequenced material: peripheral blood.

The DNA sequence is as follows: TGTGCCAGCAGTTACGGAGCGGGAGGGCCAAGTGAGCAGTTCTTC. It translates as CASSYGAGGPSEQFF. Recombination connected TRBV6-5 to TRBJ2-1; 10 bases in the middle match TRBD2. The CDR3 goes from the cysteine to the phenylalanine over 15 residues. The CDR3 DNA has 45 bases and is translated from base 1. V loses 2 bases at its end and J loses 9 bases; junction bases beyond the gene matches: 7. CDR1 and CDR2 (MNHEY, SVGAGI) derive from the germline V gene.